This T cell receptor (beta chain) was sequenced for a study of long-term antiretroviral therapy in people with HIV. Germline V gives CDR1 GTSNPN, CDR2 SVGIG (reference sequence). The germline V and J ends were trimmed by 3 bases and 0 bases, with 11 bases remaining between them. The CDR3 spans 14 residues. Sequencing relied on immunoSEQ assay v3.0, run at survey level. This table comes from immunoSEQ multiplex PCR, and its TCRdb copy is limited to in-frame clones, with some not included. This table holds around 15,000 clones, about 89% found once. This clone occurred once. This TCR was recovered from a woman aged 40 to 50 with HIV. The specimen comprised unsorted PBMCs, sampled 0.6 years after starting antiretroviral therapy. The J gene is TRBJ1-1, the V gene TRBV30; D remains ambiguous. The CDR3 protein is CAWSPLGMNTEAFF. CDR3 nucleotides: TGTGCCTGGAGCCCTCTGGGGATGAACACTGAAGCTTTCTTT.